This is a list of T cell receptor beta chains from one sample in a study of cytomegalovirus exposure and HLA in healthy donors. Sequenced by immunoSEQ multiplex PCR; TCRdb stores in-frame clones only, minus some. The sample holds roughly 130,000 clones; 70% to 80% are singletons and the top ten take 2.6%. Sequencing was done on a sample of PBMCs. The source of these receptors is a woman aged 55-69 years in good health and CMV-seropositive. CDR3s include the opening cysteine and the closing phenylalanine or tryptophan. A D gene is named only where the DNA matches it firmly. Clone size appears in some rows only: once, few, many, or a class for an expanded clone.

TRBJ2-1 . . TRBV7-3 TGTGCCAGCAGCTTAACAGGCGGATCCTACAATGAGCAGTTCTTC CASSLTGGSYNEQFF
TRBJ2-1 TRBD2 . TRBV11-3 TGTGCCAGCAGCATAGCGGGGGGGCCCGTCGATGAGCAGTTCTTC CASSIAGGPVDEQFF
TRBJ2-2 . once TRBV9 TGTGCCAGCAGCGTACACCTCTTGGGGGCCTCCGGGGAGCTGTTTTTT CASSVHLLGASGELFF
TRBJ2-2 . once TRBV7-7 TGTGCCAGCAGCTCCAGTCCAGTCATCGGGGAGCTGTTTTTT CASSSSPVIGELFF
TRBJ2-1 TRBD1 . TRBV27 TGTGCCAGCAGTGGCGACAGGGGCCACTCCTACAATGAGCAGTTCTTC CASSGDRGHSYNEQFF
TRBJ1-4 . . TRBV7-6 TGTGCCAGCAGCTTAGCGGCGGGGGGCAACGGAAATGAAAAACTGTTTTTT CASSLAAGGNGNEKLFF
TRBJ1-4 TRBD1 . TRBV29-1 TGCAGCGTTGAAGAACCCGGGACAGCCGTAGAAAAACTGTTTTTT CSVEEPGTAVEKLFF
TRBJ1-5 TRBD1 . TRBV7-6 TGTGCCAGCAGCCCCAGGACAGGGGCTGATCAGCCCCAGCATTTT CASSPRTGADQPQHF
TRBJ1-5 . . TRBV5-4 TGTGCCAGCAGCATTGGCCTTGGCAATCAGCCCCAGCATTTT CASSIGLGNQPQHF
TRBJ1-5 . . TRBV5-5 TGTGCCAGCAGCCAAACCGGACAGTTATATAGCAATCAGCCCCAGCATTTT CASSQTGQLYSNQPQHF
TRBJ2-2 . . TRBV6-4 TGTGCCAGCACCCCCCAGGCGACGAACACCGGGGAGCTGTTTTTT CASTPQATNTGELFF
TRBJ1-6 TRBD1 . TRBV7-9 TGTGCCAGCAGCTTAGCAGGGACAGGGGCTTCACCCCTCCACTTT CASSLAGTGASPLHF
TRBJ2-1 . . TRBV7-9 TGTGCCAGCAGCTTAGGAGGCTCAGAGCAGTTCTTC CASSLGGSEQFF
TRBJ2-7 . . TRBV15 TGTGCCACCAGCAGTTCTTTAGAAGACTACGAGCAGTACTTC CATSSSLEDYEQYF
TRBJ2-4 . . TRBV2 TGTGCCAGCAGTGAAGGGAAGGGGATGGTCAAAAACATTCAGTACTTC CASSEGKGMVKNIQYF